Listed here are 19 T cell receptor beta chains from one sample, sequenced in a study of OX40 agonist ivuxolimab in advanced cancers. Sequenced by immunoSEQ multiplex PCR; TCRdb stores in-frame clones only, minus some. Of 65,000 to 80,000 clones in the sample, roughly 90% were seen once. Material: CD4+ or CD8+ T cells sorted from blood, obtained in a trial of the OX40 agonist ivuxolimab. The receptors stem from an adult with an advanced solid tumor such as melanoma, head and neck, liver or kidney cancer.

This chain links TRBV19 with TRBJ2-5, with D perhaps matching TRBD2 (6 bases). The CDR3 extends over 13 amino acids. V shed 3 bases and J shed 4 bases, with 9 bases lying between them. CDR1 is LNHDA and CDR2 is SQIVND in the germline V gene (reference sequence). The CDR3 loop reads CASSMGGGETQYF. DNA for the CDR3: TGTGCCAGTAGTATGGGGGGAGGAGAGACCCAGTACTTC.

This chain connects TRBV11-3 to TRBJ2-7; 8 bases line up with TRBD1. This CDR3 spans 16 amino acids. Trimming took 5 bases from V and 0 from J; bases not matched to a gene: 9. CDR1 is SGHNT and CDR2 is YENEEA in the germline V gene. Here the CDR3 reads CASSPVDRESSYEQYF. The CDR3 coding sequence is TGTGCCAGCAGCCCGGTGGACAGGGAGAGCTCCTACGAGCAGTACTTC.

The chain links TRBV5-1 to TRBJ2-1, with 10 positions matching TRBD2. Germline CDR1 reads SGHRS; CDR2 reads YFSETQ. The CDR3 covers 17 residues. The trim removed 0 bases at V and 1 base at J, leaving 4 bases unmatched. The CDR3 sequence: CASSLVLAGESYNEQFF. The CDR3, as DNA: TGCGCCAGCAGCTTGGTGCTAGCGGGAGAGTCCTACAATGAGCAGTTCTTC.

This clone was picked up one time. The chain recombines TRBV9 with TRBJ2-7, with 12 bases fitting TRBD2. V was clipped by 2 bases and J by 3 bases; unmatched bases: 0. CDR1 SGDLS and CDR2 YYNGEE come from the germline V gene. The CDR3 consists of 14 residues. For the CDR3, the DNA is TGTGCCAGCAGCGTGACTAGCGGGAGCTACGAGCAGTACTTC. Its protein product is CASSVTSGSYEQYF.

The rearrangement uses TRBV18 and TRBJ2-3; D perhaps matches TRBD1 (6 bases). There are 16 residues in the CDR3. Trimming shortened V by 6 bases and J by 2 bases, and 18 bases separated the two germline ends. The germline V gene encodes CDR1 KGHSH and CDR2 LQKENI. The CDR3 sequence is CASSLRGRTLTDTQYF. Here the CDR3 DNA reads TGTGCCAGCTCCCTCAGGGGCCGGACACTCACAGATACGCAGTATTTT. The variable domain in full, with the rest retrieved from reference TRBV18 and TRBJ2-3, is NAGVMQNPRHLVRRRGQEARLRCSPMKGHSHVYWYRQLPEEGLKFMVYLQKENIIDESGMPKERFSAEFPKEGPSILRIQQVVRGDSAAYFCASSLRGRTLTDTQYFGPGTRLTVL.

This clone was observed a single time. DNA of the CDR3: TGTGCCAGTTTAAAATTGGCTAGCGGGAGCGATGAGCAGTTCTTC. Protein product: CASLKLASGSDEQFF. The genes are TRBV19 and TRBJ2-1; 10 nucleotides agree with TRBD2. The CDR3 spans 15 residues. Germline loops: CDR1 LNHDA, CDR2 SQIVND (reference sequence). The trim removed 8 bases at V and 8 bases at J, leaving 12 bases unmatched.

The rearrangement links TRBV29-1 to TRBJ2-3; the D call may be TRBD1 or TRBD2 (5 bases each). CDR1 SQVTM and CDR2 ANQGSEA come from the germline V gene. This CDR3 is built from 15 residues. Trimming cost V 2 bases and J 5 bases, with 17 bases left between them. The CDR3 bases are TGCAGCGTTGAACGGGGCACTAGGGGTGGAGATACGCAGTATTTT. Residues: CSVERGTRGGDTQYF.

This clone occurred once. The V call is TRBV7-8, the J call TRBJ2-2; D not resolved. CDR1 and CDR2 from the germline V gene are SGHVS and FQNEAQ. This CDR3 region has 13 residues. Trimming took 5 bases from V and 6 from J, leaving 10 bases between them. The CDR3 protein is CASSRYSPGELFF. DNA of the CDR3: TGTGCCAGCAGCCGTTATAGCCCCGGGGAGCTGTTTTTT.

The chain is built from TRBV2 and TRBJ2-5; 9 bases fit TRBD1. The J segment lost 5 bases and the V segment lost 7 bases, leaving 5 bases of the junction unmatched. Germline values: CDR1 SNHLY, CDR2 FYNNEI. The CDR3 consists of 13 residues. CDR3 protein: CASTRDREETQYF. CDR3 nucleotide sequence: TGTGCCAGCACCAGGGACAGGGAGGAGACCCAGTACTTC.

The chain uses TRBV15 and TRBJ2-2; D ambiguous. The CDR3 is made up of 14 amino acids. Trimming pared 0 bases from V and 8 bases from J, leaving 10 bases between. Germline CDR1 reads LNHNV; CDR2 reads YYDKDF (reference sequence). CDR3 DNA sequence: TGTGCCACCAGCAGAGACTTGTCGGATGGGGAGCTGTTTTTT. Translating gives CATSRDLSDGELFF.

The CDR3 DNA is TGCGCCAGCAGTCAATGCCTGGTTGGGGCTAACTATGGCTACACCTTC. This sequence encodes CASSQCLVGANYGYTF. The rearrangement uses TRBV23-1 and TRBJ1-2; D unclear. TRBV23-1 is an open reading frame, and its role is uncertain. This CDR3 is 16 amino acids long. V lost 1 base, J lost 0 bases, and 12 bases lay in between.

The chain joins TRBV7-6 to TRBJ2-5; 10 bases line up with TRBD2. Losses at the gene ends were 2 bases for V and 6 bases for J; bases not matched to a gene: 12. The CDR3 spans 17 residues. The germline V gene has CDR1 SGHVS and CDR2 FNYEAQ. CDR3 protein: CASSLLTRLAGEKTQYF. DNA for the CDR3: TGTGCCAGCAGCTTACTTACACGGCTAGCGGGAGAAAAGACCCAGTACTTC.

The chain employs TRBV25-1 and TRBJ2-6; 7 nucleotides align to TRBD1. This CDR3 region has 18 residues. Losses at the gene ends were 4 bases for V and 0 bases for J; bases not matched to a gene: 9. Germline CDR1 reads MGHDK; CDR2 reads SYGVNS. CDR3 DNA sequence: TGTGCCAGCAGTGGCAGGGGGACCGATTTCTCTGGGGCCAACGTCCTGACTTTC. Translating gives CASSGRGTDFSGANVLTF.

This chain links TRBV15 with TRBJ2-7; D is uncertain. The V gene lost 0 bases and the J gene lost 3 bases, with 6 bases spanning the gap. The CDR3 runs to 13 residues. The germline CDR1 and CDR2 sequences are LNHNV and YYDKDF (reference sequence). The DNA for the CDR3 is TGTGCCACCAGCAGAGATTGGGGCTACGAGCAGTACTTC. This codes for CATSRDWGYEQYF. Together with reference TRBV15 and TRBJ2-7, the CDR3 gives the full variable domain: DAMVIQNPRYQVTQFGKPVTLSCSQTLNHNVMYWYQQKSSQAPKLLFHYYDKDFNNEADTPDNFQSRRPNTSFCFLDIRSPGLGDTAMYLCATSRDWGYEQYFGPGTRLTVT.

The chain employs TRBV10-3 and TRBJ1-1, with 7 nucleotides matching TRBD1. The V and J ends lost 10 bases and 4 bases, in that order; junction bases with no gene match: 6. Germline V gives CDR1 ENHRY, CDR2 SYGVKD. This CDR3 comprises 12 residues. The CDR3 bases are TGTGCCAGCGCGACAGGGAGCACTGAAGCTTTCTTT. It translates to CASATGSTEAFF.

In regard to this clone: At one end, the junction sequence differs from germline, possibly due to a read error. V gene TRBV7-2 combines with J gene TRBJ2-2; TRBD1 is a possible D gene (7 bases). The CDR3 has 13 amino acids. Germline assignment: CDR1 SGHTA and CDR2 FQGNSA. CDR3 sequence (DNA): TGTGCCAGCAGCTTAGCGAGGCAGGGGGGGCTGTTTTTT. Translated: CASSLARQGGLFF.

The chain employs TRBV18 and TRBJ1-2; possibly TRBD1 for D (5 bases). The length of the CDR3 is 13 residues. V dropped 3 bases and J dropped 4 bases, with 9 bases sitting between them. Germline values: CDR1 KGHSH, CDR2 LQKENI. CDR3 bases: TGTGCCAGCTCACCGTCCGGGGGCTATGGCTACACCTTC. Translating it yields CASSPSGGYGYTF. Variable domain in full (rest from reference TRBV18 and TRBJ1-2): NAGVMQNPRHLVRRRGQEARLRCSPMKGHSHVYWYRQLPEEGLKFMVYLQKENIIDESGMPKERFSAEFPKEGPSILRIQQVVRGDSAAYFCASSPSGGYGYTFGSGTRLTVV.

The V and J genes are TRBV7-2 and TRBJ2-3; no clear D. The CDR3 sequence is 15 residues long. The germline gives CDR1 SGHTA, CDR2 FQGNSA. V was clipped by 1 base and J by 2 bases, with 10 bases between them. The CDR3 protein is CASSLEQILTDTQYF. CDR3 bases: TGTGCCAGCAGCTTAGAACAGATACTCACAGATACGCAGTATTTT.

V gene TRBV30 combines with J gene TRBJ1-2; weak D call: TRBD1 (5 bases). CDR3 length: 14 residues. V shed 0 bases and J shed 3 bases, with 11 bases lying between them. CDR1 is GTSNPN, CDR2 SVGIG, per germline (reference sequence). CDR3 sequence: CAWSVGRVYYGYTF. Here the CDR3 DNA reads TGTGCCTGGAGTGTTGGCAGGGTTTACTATGGCTACACCTTC.